Listed here is a single T cell receptor (beta chain). Its antigen is as yet unknown. This sample is part of a study of a mutant IDH1 vaccine in newly diagnosed glioma. Study summary: The initiation of vaccination occurred 4-6 weeks after radiotherapy alone, or with temozolomide cycles. Radiotherapy, temozolomide, or both had been given previously, and both were given to most.

Study outcomes and limitations: Changes to the top peripheral T cell clonotypes appeared unrelated to pseudoprogression.

The V end was cut by 4 bases, the J end by 6 bases, with 17 bases between. Germline V gene data show CDR1 as SGHTS and CDR2 as YDEGEE. The CDR3 is 15 residues long. TCRdb's copy holds only in-frame clones and misses some; the assay was immunoSEQ multiplex PCR. The sample has roughly 30,000 clones, around 89% seen once. The time point denotes: week 23, last vaccination. A 20-mer mutant IDH1 peptide at 300 ug was injected subcutaneously with topical imiquimod. The study enrolled donors with new WHO grade 3 or 4 IDH1-mutant, ATRX-lost astrocytomas. This receptor was obtained from a man aged 35 to 55 with glioma. This sample comprised PBMCs, obtained from a glioma patient whose treatment included an IDH1 peptide vaccine. The V gene is TRBV5-8, the J gene TRBJ1-5, with D possibly being TRBD1 (6 bases). CDR3: CASSPIRGGGQPQHF. The CDR3 nucleotides read TGTGCCAGCAGCCCCATTAGAGGGGGAGGTCAGCCCCAGCATTTT.